Reported below is one TCR beta chain. Because this beta chain is a stray read in a library intended to capture alpha chains, its abundance should not be given much weight. Trimming took 5 bases from V and 0 from J; bases not matched to a gene: 14. CDR1 is SGHAT and CDR2 is FQNNGV in the germline V gene. This CDR3 comprises 18 residues. The sample belongs to a study of spatial heterogeneity in lung cancer. Each CDR3 protein is one row after TCRdb ran MiXCR on the 5' RACE reads. The sample holds around 3,000 distinct CDR3 sequences, approximately 50% seen once. Time point specified: blood at routine non-recurrence follow-up after resection.

The chain joins TRBV11-2 to TRBJ2-3, with 7 bases matching TRBD1. The specimen comprised PBMCs, sampled at follow-up. The source is a male donor with early-stage non-small cell lung cancer. The CDR3 protein is CASSTQRWTGYSTDTQYF. In nucleotides, the CDR3 is TGTGCCAGCAGCACCCAGAGATGGACAGGTTACAGCACAGATACGCAGTATTTT.